Here is one T cell receptor beta chain with its context. This entry is derived from a study of blood T cell repertoires in COVID-19. Repertoires were generated with immunoSEQ multiplex PCR, while TCRdb's copy carries only in-frame clones and drops some. Found here are about 230,000 clones, less than 90% of them singletons; the top ten hold under 3%. Specimen: peripheral blood. The source is a woman between 70 and 85 years old with active or convalescent COVID-19.

The CDR3 reads CASSPAGTVNTEAFF. The CDR3 bases are TGTGCCAGCAGTCCAGCCGGGACAGTTAACACTGAAGCTTTCTTT. The chain uses TRBV28 and TRBJ1-1; 7 positions match TRBD1. The germline CDR1 and CDR2 sequences are MDHEN and SYDVKM. J gave up 2 bases and V 5 bases, and 8 bases lay outside the gene matches. The CDR3 is 15 amino acids.